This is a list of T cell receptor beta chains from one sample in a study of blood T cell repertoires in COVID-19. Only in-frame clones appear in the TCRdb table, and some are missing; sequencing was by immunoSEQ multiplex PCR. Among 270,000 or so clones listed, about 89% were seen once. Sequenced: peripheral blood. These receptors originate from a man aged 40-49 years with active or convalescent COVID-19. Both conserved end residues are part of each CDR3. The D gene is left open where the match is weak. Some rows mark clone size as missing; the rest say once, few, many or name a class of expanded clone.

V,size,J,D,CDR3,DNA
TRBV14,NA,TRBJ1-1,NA,CASSVLLGTPQNTEAFF,TGTGCCAGCAGCGTACTACTCGGGACACCCCAGAACACTGAAGCTTTCTTT
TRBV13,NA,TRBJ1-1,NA,CASSLGTENTEAFF,TGTGCCAGCAGCTTAGGGACAGAGAACACTGAAGCTTTCTTT
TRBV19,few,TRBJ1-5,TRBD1,CASRDRGLQPQHF,TGTGCCAGTAGGGACAGGGGGCTTCAGCCCCAGCATTTT
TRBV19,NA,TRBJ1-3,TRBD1,CASATGLGNTIYF,TGTGCCAGCGCGACAGGGTTAGGAAACACCATATATTTT
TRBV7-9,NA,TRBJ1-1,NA,CASSSGQGEATEAFF,TGTGCCAGCAGCTCCGGACAAGGCGAGGCCACTGAAGCTTTCTTT
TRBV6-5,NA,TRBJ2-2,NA,CASSLQGSGELFF,TGTGCCAGCAGTCTTCAGGGTTCCGGGGAGCTGTTTTTT
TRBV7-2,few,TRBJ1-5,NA,CASSLLPGFNNQPQHF,TGTGCCAGCAGCTTATTGCCAGGGTTCAACAATCAGCCCCAGCATTTT
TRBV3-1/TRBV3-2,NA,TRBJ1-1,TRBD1,CASTVEGAAEAFF,TGTGCCAGCACCGTAGAGGGGGCGGCTGAAGCTTTCTTT
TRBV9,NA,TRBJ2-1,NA,CASSLLGSFSYNEQFF,TGTGCCAGCAGCTTACTAGGTTCTTTCTCCTACAATGAGCAGTTCTTC
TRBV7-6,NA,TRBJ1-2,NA,CASSLEGVPGGYTF,TGTGCCAGCAGCTTAGAGGGAGTGCCAGGTGGCTACACCTTC
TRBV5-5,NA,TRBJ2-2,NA,CASSLAIQLANTGELFF,TGTGCCAGCAGCTTGGCCATACAACTAGCCAACACCGGGGAGCTGTTTTTT
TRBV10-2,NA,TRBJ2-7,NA,CASNPRDTYEQYF,TGCGCCAGCAATCCCCGGGACACCTACGAGCAGTACTTC
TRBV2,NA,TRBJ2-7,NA,CASSGPLEQYF,TGTGCCAGCAGTGGGCCTCTCGAGCAGTACTTC
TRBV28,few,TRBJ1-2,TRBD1,CASSLAGTVYGYTF,TGTGCCAGCAGTTTAGCCGGGACAGTATATGGCTACACCTTC
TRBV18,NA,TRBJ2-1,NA,CASSPFDRYNEQFF,TGTGCCAGCTCACCATTCGACAGGTACAATGAGCAGTTCTTC
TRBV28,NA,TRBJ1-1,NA,CASSLTPFAGNTEAFF,TGTGCCAGCAGTTTAACTCCGTTCGCGGGGAACACTGAAGCTTTCTTT
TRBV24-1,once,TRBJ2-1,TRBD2,CATGRGVSNEQFF,TGTGCCACCGGGCGGGGGGTTAGCAATGAGCAGTTCTTC
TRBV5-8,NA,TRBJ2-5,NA,CASSLRQLQETQYF,TGTGCCAGCAGCTTAAGACAGCTCCAAGAGACCCAGTACTTC
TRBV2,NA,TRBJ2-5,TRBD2,CASSPTSGGEYETQYF,TGTGCCAGCAGTCCGACTAGCGGGGGGGAGTATGAGACCCAGTACTTC
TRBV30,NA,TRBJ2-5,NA,CAWSGQAGETQYF,TGTGCCTGGAGTGGACAGGCGGGAGAGACCCAGTACTTC
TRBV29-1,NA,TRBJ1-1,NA,CSVDIAGMTTEAFF,TGCAGCGTTGATATCGCGGGTATGACGACTGAAGCTTTCTTT
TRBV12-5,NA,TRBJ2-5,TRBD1,CASGFGQGVKETQYF,TGTGCTAGTGGTTTCGGTCAGGGGGTGAAAGAGACCCAGTACTTC
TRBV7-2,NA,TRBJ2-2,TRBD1,CASSILRGREAGELFF,TGTGCCAGCAGTATCCTAAGGGGGCGAGAAGCCGGGGAGCTGTTTTTT
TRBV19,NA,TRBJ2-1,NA,CASKSGPLSSYNEQFF,TGTGCCAGTAAAAGTGGGCCCCTTAGCTCCTACAATGAGCAGTTCTTC
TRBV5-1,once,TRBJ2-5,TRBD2,CASSFLGTSGSGETQYF,TGCGCCAGCAGCTTCTTAGGGACTAGCGGGAGCGGAGAGACCCAGTACTTC
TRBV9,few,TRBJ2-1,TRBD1,CASSPRQGRNNEQFF,TGTGCCAGCAGCCCTAGACAGGGCAGAAACAATGAGCAGTTCTTC
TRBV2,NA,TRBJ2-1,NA,CASSDRRNNEQFF,TGTGCCAGCAGTGATAGGAGGAACAATGAGCAGTTCTTC
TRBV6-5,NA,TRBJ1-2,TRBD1,CASRAGTGVNYGYTF,TGTGCCAGCAGAGCCGGGACAGGAGTTAACTATGGCTACACCTTC
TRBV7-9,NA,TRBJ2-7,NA,CASSPDNYEQYF,TGTGCCAGCAGCCCGGACAACTACGAGCAGTACTTC
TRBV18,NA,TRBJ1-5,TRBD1,CASSTGASGNQPQHF,TGTGCCAGCTCGACAGGGGCTAGTGGCAATCAGCCCCAGCATTTT
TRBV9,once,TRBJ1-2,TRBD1,CASSVVPDRVLSGYTF,TGTGCCAGCAGCGTAGTCCCAGACAGGGTACTGTCTGGCTACACCTTC
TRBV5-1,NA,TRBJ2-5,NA,CASSLVGGQETQYF,TGCGCCAGCAGCTTGGTAGGGGGCCAAGAGACCCAGTACTTC
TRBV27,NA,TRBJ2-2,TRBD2,CASSLAGSTGELFF,TGTGCCAGCTCTCTAGCGGGCTCTACCGGGGAGCTGTTTTTT
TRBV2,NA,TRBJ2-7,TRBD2,CASLRGGGSGYEQYF,TGTGCCAGCCTCCGGGGCGGGGGTTCGGGCTACGAGCAGTACTTC
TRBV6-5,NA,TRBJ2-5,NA,CASTEVFQETQYF,TGTGCCAGCACCGAGGTCTTCCAAGAGACCCAGTACTTC
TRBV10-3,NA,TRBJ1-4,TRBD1,CAISQALQGLGEKLFF,TGTGCCATCAGCCAGGCCCTACAGGGGCTGGGGGAAAAACTGTTTTTT
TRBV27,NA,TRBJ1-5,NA,CASSADSGGNQPQHF,TGTGCCAGCAGTGCTGACAGTGGTGGCAATCAGCCCCAGCATTTT
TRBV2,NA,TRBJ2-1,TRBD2,CASGSSGGFYNEQFF,TGTGCCAGCGGGTCTAGCGGGGGGTTCTACAATGAGCAGTTCTTC
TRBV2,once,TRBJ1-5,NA,CASRSTHPGPQHF,TGTGCCAGCAGGTCAACTCATCCGGGGCCCCAGCATTTT
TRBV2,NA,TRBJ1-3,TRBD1,CASSAGTGKHSSGNTIYF,TGTGCCAGCAGCGCCGGGACAGGAAAACATAGCTCTGGAAACACCATATATTTT
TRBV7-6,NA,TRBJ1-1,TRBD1,CASSPRGGENTEAFF,TGTGCCAGCAGCCCACGAGGGGGCGAGAACACTGAAGCTTTCTTT
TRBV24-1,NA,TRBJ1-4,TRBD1,CATSDSSPGTGNEKLFF,TGTGCCACCAGTGATTCGAGTCCCGGGACAGGGAATGAAAAACTGTTTTTT
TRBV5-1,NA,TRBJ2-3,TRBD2,CASSPGGLANTDTQYF,TGCGCCAGCAGCCCCGGGGGACTAGCAAACACAGATACGCAGTATTTT
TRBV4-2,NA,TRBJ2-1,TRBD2,CASSQDWRTSGSNEQFF,TGTGCCAGCAGCCAAGATTGGAGGACTAGCGGGAGTAATGAGCAGTTCTTC
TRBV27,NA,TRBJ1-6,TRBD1,CASSWGQGGTGSPLHF,TGTGCCAGCAGTTGGGGACAGGGAGGTACCGGTTCACCCCTCCACTTT
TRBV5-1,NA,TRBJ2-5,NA,CASAPPRGDGDQETQYF,TGCGCCAGCGCACCGCCCCGCGGTGACGGGGATCAAGAGACCCAGTACTTC
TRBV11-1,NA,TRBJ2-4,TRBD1,CASSLAVPDRAKNIQYF,TGTGCCAGCAGCTTAGCGGTCCCGGACAGGGCAAAAAACATTCAGTACTTC
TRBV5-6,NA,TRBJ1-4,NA,CASSSRTSPGDGKLFF,TGTGCCAGCAGCTCGCGGACGTCCCCCGGGGATGGAAAACTGTTTTTT
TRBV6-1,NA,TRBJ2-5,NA,CASSDPDRRRTQYF,TGTGCCAGCAGTGATCCTGACAGGAGGAGGACCCAGTACTTC
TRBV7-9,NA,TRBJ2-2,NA,CASRQGTSTGELFF,TGTGCCAGCAGACAAGGGACAAGCACCGGGGAGCTGTTTTTT
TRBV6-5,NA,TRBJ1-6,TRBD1,CASTIRTGTSPLHF,TGTGCCAGCACCATCCGGACAGGGACTTCACCCCTCCACTTT
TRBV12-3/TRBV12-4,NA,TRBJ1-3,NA,CASRDSSGNTIYF,TGTGCCAGCAGGGACAGCTCTGGAAACACCATATATTTT